Each of the 16 T cell receptor beta chains below was sequenced from the same sample in a study of cytomegalovirus exposure and HLA in healthy donors. Researchers ran the PCR with 60 Vbeta and 13 Jbeta primers. Here immunoSEQ multiplex PCR was the method, and the copy in TCRdb shows in-frame clones only, minus some. The sample has about 110,000 clones, 50% to 70% seen once. The sequenced material came from PBMCs. These receptors all stem from a man between 25 and 39 years old in good health and CMV-seropositive.

The chain carries TRBV29-1 and TRBJ2-7; 8 bases are shared with TRBD1. The germline V gene encodes CDR1 SQVTM and CDR2 ANQGSEA. CDR3 length: 13 residues. The junction had 7 bases not matched to a gene; V was cut back by 5 bases and J by 4 bases. DNA for the CDR3: TGCAGCGTTAGGACAGGGACAAAATACGAGCAGTACTTC. It specifies CSVRTGTKYEQYF.

As for this clone: Other DNA sequences of this sample code for an identical CDR3. The chain combines TRBV7-9 with TRBJ2-2; maybe TRBD1 (6 bases). This CDR3 has 14 amino acids. V dropped 10 bases and J dropped 1 base, with 13 bases sitting between them. In germline, CDR1 is SEHNR, CDR2 FQNEAQ (reference sequence). The CDR3 here is CAIRPDRNTGELFF. The CDR3 nucleotides are TGTGCCATCAGGCCGGACAGGAACACCGGGGAGCTGTTTTTT.

This chain connects TRBV10-3 to TRBJ1-6, with a tentative D call TRBD1 (5 bases). This CDR3 is built from 15 residues. CDR1 and CDR2 from the germline V gene are ENHRY and SYGVKD. The V and J ends lost 7 bases and 0 bases respectively, with 10 bases between them. CDR3 sequence reads: CAIKRQSSYNSPLHF. Written as DNA, the CDR3 is TGTGCCATCAAAAGACAGAGCTCCTATAATTCACCCCTCCACTTT.

For this clone: The same CDR3 arises from other DNA sequences in this sample as well. The V and J genes are TRBV27 and TRBJ2-7, with D perhaps TRBD2 (5 bases). The CDR3 totals 13 residues. The germline gives CDR1 MNHEY, CDR2 SMNVEV (reference sequence). V was trimmed by 2 bases and J by 2 bases, leaving 7 bases between them. The CDR3 is CASSLGRAYEQYF. CDR3 nucleotide sequence: TGTGCCAGCAGTTTAGGGCGGGCCTACGAGCAGTACTTC.

This clone was picked up a small number of times. The J gene is TRBJ1-4, the V gene TRBV5-6; tentative D call: TRBD1 (5 bases). The V end was cut by 4 bases, the J end by 10 bases, with 11 bases between. CDR1 is SGHDT and CDR2 is YYEEEE in the germline V gene. CDR3 length: 12 amino acids. CDR3 coding DNA: TGTGCCAGCAGCCCCCGCCAGGGAAAACTGTTTTTT. It encodes CASSPRQGKLFF.

The J gene is TRBJ2-7, the V gene TRBV13; weak D call: TRBD2 (5 bases). Germline V gene data show CDR1 as PRHDT and CDR2 as FYEKMQ (reference sequence). This CDR3 is 13 amino acids long. Deletions cut 5 bases from V and 2 bases from J, with 10 bases between. This chain's CDR3 is CASSIGVTYEQYF. The CDR3, as DNA: TGTGCCAGCAGCATCGGGGTTACCTACGAGCAGTACTTC.

This clone has only a few counts. The rearrangement uses TRBV11-3 and TRBJ1-4, with a possible D match to TRBD1 (6 bases). Germline V gives CDR1 SGHNT, CDR2 YENEEA. This CDR3 comprises 15 residues. Trimming took off 4 bases at V and 5 bases at J, with 14 bases between the two ends. The CDR3: CASSSQQGLNEKLFF. DNA of the CDR3: TGTGCCAGCAGCTCTCAACAGGGACTAAATGAAAAACTGTTTTTT. Looking up the rest from reference TRBV11-3 and TRBJ1-4 gives the full variable domain: EAGVVQSPRYKIIEKKQPVAFWCNPISGHNTLYWYLQNLGQGPELLIRYENEEAVDDSQLPKDRFSAERLKGVDSTLKIQPAELGDSAVYLCASSSQQGLNEKLFFGSGTQLSVL.

The V and J genes are TRBV13 and TRBJ2-7, with a weak D call TRBD1 (5 bases). This CDR3 contains 15 residues. Germline lookup yields CDR1 PRHDT and CDR2 FYEKMQ (reference sequence). Trimming stripped 5 bases from V and 0 bases from J, with 14 bases between. CDR3 in amino acids: CASSPRTSYSYEQYF. The DNA of the CDR3 is TGTGCCAGCAGCCCTAGGACATCCTACTCCTACGAGCAGTACTTC.

The chain combines TRBV19 with TRBJ2-5; 14 nucleotides match TRBD2. Trimming cost V 5 bases and J 4 bases; bases outside gene matches: 9. Germline CDR1 reads LNHDA; CDR2 reads SQIVND (reference sequence). CDR3 length equals 17 residues. The CDR3 is CASSAGLAGAGGETQYF. DNA of the CDR3: TGTGCCAGTAGTGCGGGACTAGCGGGGGCCGGGGGAGAGACCCAGTACTTC.

The chain has TRBV4-1 and TRBJ2-7; maybe TRBD1 (5 bases). CDR1 is MGHRA and CDR2 is YSYEKL in the germline V gene. Trimming shortened V by 5 bases and J by 0 bases, and 11 bases separated the two germline ends. This CDR3 contains 14 residues. This CDR3 reads CASSYDSNSYEQYF. The CDR3 DNA reads as TGCGCCAGCAGCTACGACAGCAACTCCTACGAGCAGTACTTC.

This clone was counted between two and nine times. The chain is built from TRBV10-3 and TRBJ2-7; D unresolved. Looked up from germline, CDR1 is ENHRY and CDR2 is SYGVKD. This CDR3 spans 12 amino acids. The CDR3 here is CSKQKAAYEQYF. The CDR3 DNA reads as TGTTCCAAGCAGAAGGCGGCATACGAGCAGTACTTC.

The V call is TRBV10-3, the J call TRBJ2-7; 7 bases line up with TRBD2. The CDR3 is 14 residues long. The ends lost 0 bases at V and 3 bases at J; junction bases unmatched: 2. Per the germline V gene, CDR1 is ENHRY and CDR2 is SYGVKD. CDR3 in DNA: TGTGCCATCAGTGAGTCGAGCGGGGTCTACGAGCAGTACTTC. Its translation is CAISESSGVYEQYF.

This clone was recorded once. The genes are TRBV19 and TRBJ1-6, with D possibly matching TRBD1 (6 bases). Per the germline V gene, CDR1 is LNHDA and CDR2 is SQIVND (reference sequence). V dropped 3 bases and J dropped 9 bases, with 15 bases sitting between them. CDR3 length: 15 amino acids. The CDR3 DNA is TGTGCCAGTAGTATTACGACAGGCGGGAGTTCACCCCTCCACTTT. Amino acid sequence: CASSITTGGSSPLHF. Based on the CDR3 plus reference TRBV19 and TRBJ1-6, the full variable domain is DGGITQSPKYLFRKEGQNVTLSCEQNLNHDAMYWYRQDPGQGLRLIYYSQIVNDFQKGDIAEGYSVSREKKESFPLTVTSAQKNPTAFYLCASSITTGGSSPLHFGNGTRLTVT.

V is TRBV7-9 and J is TRBJ2-3; a weak D match, TRBD1 (5 bases). The CDR3 is made up of 12 amino acids. CDR1 SEHNR and CDR2 FQNEAQ come from the germline V gene (reference sequence). Trimming left V 6 bases short and J 6 bases short, with 10 bases between. The CDR3 DNA follows: TGTGCCAGCAGGCTGCAGGGCGATACGCAGTATTTT. This sequence encodes CASRLQGDTQYF.

This clone showed up just a few times. The chain is built from TRBV5-4 and TRBJ2-7; no reliable D call. The CDR3 length is 13 residues. Between the trimmed V and J ends, which lost 4 bases and 0 bases, there was a span of 8 bases. Germline V gene data show CDR1 as SGHNT and CDR2 as YYREEE (reference sequence). CDR3 DNA: TGTGCCAGCAGCGGGTGGAGCTCCTACGAGCAGTACTTC. The encoded protein is CASSGWSSYEQYF.

On this clone itself: A read error may produce the germline difference seen at one junction end. The J gene is TRBJ2-5, the V gene TRBV2, with 7 bases fitting TRBD2. The CDR3 is 17 residues long. The germline CDR1 and CDR2 sequences are SNHLY and FYNNEI. Written as DNA, the CDR3 is TGTGCCAGCAGGGAAGGGTCTAAGCGGGGATCCCTCGAGACCCAGTACTTC. It yields the protein CASREGSKRGSLETQYF.